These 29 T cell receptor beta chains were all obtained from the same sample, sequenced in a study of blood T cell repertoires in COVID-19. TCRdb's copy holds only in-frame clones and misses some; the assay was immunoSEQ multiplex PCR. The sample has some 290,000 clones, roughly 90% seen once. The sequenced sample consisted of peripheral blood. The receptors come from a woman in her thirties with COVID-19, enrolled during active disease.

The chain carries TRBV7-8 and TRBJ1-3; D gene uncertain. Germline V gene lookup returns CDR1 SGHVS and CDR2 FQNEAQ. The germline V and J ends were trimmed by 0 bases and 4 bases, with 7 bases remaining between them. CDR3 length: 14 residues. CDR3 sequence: CASSLANTGNTIYF. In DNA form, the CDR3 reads TGTGCCAGCAGCTTAGCTAACACCGGAAACACCATATATTTT.

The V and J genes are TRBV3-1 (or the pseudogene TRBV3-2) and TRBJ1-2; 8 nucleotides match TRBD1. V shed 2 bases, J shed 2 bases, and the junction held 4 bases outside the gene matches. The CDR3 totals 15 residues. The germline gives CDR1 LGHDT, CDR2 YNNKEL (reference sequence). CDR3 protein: CASSQMQGANYGYTF. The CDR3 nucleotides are TGTGCCAGCAGCCAAATGCAGGGGGCCAACTATGGCTACACCTTC.

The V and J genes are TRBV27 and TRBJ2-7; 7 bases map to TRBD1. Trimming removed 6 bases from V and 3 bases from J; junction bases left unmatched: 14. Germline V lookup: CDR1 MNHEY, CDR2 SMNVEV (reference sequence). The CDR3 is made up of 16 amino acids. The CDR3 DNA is TGTGCCAGCAGACCCACCTCCCAGGGGGACAACTACGAGCAGTACTTC. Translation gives CASRPTSQGDNYEQYF.

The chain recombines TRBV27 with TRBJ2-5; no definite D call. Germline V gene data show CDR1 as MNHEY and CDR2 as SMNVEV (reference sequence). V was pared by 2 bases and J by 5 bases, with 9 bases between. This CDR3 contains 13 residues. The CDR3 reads CASSLGVGETQYF. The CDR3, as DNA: TGTGCCAGCAGTTTAGGCGTCGGGGAGACCCAGTACTTC.

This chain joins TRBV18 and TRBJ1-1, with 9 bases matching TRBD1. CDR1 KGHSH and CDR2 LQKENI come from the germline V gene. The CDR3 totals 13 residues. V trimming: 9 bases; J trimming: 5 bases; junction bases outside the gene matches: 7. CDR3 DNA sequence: TGTGCCAGTACAGGGGGCGCGGATACTGAAGCTTTCTTT. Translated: CASTGGADTEAFF.

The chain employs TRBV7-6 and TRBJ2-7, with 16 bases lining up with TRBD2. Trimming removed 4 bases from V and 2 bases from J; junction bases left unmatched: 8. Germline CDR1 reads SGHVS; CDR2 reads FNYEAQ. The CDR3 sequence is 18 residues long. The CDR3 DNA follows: TGTGCCAGCAGCTCGGGACTAGCGGGAGGGCCTGGAACCTACGAGCAGTACTTC. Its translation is CASSSGLAGGPGTYEQYF. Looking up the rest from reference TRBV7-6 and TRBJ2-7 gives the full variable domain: GAGVSQSPRYKVTKRGQDVALRCDPISGHVSLYWYRQALGQGPEFLTYFNYEAQQDKSGLPNDRFSAERPEGSISTLTIQRTEQRDSAMYRCASSSGLAGGPGTYEQYFGPGTRLTVT.

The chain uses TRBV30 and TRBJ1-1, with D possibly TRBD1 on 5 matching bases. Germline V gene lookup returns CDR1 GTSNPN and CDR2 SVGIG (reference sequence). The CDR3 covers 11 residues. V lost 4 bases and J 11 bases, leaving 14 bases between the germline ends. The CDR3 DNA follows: TGTGCCTGGAATTGGGGCTTCGGCGCTTTCTTT. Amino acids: CAWNWGFGAFF.

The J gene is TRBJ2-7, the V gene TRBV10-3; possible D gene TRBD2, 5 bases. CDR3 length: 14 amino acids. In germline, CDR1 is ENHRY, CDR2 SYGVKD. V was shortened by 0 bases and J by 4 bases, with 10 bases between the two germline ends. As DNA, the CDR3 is TGTGCCATCAGTGAGTCCGGGAAGCATTACGAGCAGTACTTC. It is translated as CAISESGKHYEQYF.

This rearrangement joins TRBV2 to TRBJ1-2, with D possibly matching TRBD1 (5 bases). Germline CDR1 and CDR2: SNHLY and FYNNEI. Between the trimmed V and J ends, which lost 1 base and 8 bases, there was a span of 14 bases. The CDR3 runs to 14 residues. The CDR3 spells CASSEDGLRGGYTF. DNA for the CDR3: TGTGCCAGCAGTGAAGACGGCCTACGGGGGGGCTACACCTTC.

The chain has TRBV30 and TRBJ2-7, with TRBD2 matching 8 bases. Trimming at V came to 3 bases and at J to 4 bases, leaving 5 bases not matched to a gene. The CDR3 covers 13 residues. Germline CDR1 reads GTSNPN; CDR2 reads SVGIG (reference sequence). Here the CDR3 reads CAWRKRELYEQYF. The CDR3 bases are TGTGCCTGGAGGAAGCGGGAGTTGTACGAGCAGTACTTC.

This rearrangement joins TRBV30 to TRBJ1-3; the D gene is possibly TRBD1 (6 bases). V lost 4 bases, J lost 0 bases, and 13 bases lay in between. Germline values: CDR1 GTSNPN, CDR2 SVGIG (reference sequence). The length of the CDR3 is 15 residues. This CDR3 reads CAWTQGPFSGNTIYF. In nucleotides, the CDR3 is TGTGCCTGGACCCAGGGGCCTTTCTCTGGAAACACCATATATTTT.

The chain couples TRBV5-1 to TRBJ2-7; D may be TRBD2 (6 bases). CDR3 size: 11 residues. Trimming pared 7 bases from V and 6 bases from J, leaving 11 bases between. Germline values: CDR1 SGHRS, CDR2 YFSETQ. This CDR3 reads CASALAVEQYF. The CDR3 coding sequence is TGCGCCAGCGCATTAGCGGTCGAGCAGTACTTC.

The CDR3 DNA sequence: TGTGCCAGCAGTTTAATGGGGGGAGGGCCTTACGAGCAGTACTTC. This codes for CASSLMGGGPYEQYF. This sequence joins TRBV27 and TRBJ2-7, with 7 bases aligning to TRBD2. Germline lookup yields CDR1 MNHEY and CDR2 SMNVEV (reference sequence). The J segment lost 4 bases and the V segment lost 2 bases, leaving 8 bases of the junction unmatched. The CDR3 is 15 amino acids.

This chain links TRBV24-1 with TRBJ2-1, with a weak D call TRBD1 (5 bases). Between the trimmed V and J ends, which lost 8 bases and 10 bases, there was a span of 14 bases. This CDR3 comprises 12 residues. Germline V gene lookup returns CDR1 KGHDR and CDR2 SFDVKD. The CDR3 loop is CATTQGLREQFF. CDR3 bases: TGTGCCACCACCCAGGGCCTTAGGGAGCAGTTCTTC.

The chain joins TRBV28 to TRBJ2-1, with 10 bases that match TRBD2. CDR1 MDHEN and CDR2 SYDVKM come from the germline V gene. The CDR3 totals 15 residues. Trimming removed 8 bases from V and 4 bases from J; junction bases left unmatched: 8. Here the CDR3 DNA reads TGTGCCAGCTGCAGCGGGAGGGCCCAATACAATGAGCAGTTCTTC. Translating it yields CASCSGRAQYNEQFF.

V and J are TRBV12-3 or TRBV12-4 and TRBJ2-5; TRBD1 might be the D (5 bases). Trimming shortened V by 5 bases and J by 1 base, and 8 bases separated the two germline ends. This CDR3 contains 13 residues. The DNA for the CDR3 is TGTGCCAGCAGTACGACAGTCCAAGAGACCCAGTACTTC. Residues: CASSTTVQETQYF.

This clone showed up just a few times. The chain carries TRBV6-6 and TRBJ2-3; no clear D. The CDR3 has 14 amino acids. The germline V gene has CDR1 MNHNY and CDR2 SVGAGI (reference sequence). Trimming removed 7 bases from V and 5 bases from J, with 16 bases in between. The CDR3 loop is CASTLSEIRDTQYF. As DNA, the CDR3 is TGTGCCAGCACCCTGAGCGAGATTAGAGATACGCAGTATTTT.

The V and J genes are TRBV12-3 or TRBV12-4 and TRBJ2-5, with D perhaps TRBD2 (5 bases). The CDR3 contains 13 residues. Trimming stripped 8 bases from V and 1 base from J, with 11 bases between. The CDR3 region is CASANRGQETQYF. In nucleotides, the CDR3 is TGTGCCAGCGCGAACCGGGGCCAAGAGACCCAGTACTTC.

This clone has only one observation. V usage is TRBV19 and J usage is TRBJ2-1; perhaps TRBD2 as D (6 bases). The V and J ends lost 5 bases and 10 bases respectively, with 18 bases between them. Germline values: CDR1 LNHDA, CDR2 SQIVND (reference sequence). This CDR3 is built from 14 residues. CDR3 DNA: TGTGCCAGTAGTTCCCAGACTAGTGTCGAGGAGCAGTTCTTC. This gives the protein CASSSQTSVEEQFF.

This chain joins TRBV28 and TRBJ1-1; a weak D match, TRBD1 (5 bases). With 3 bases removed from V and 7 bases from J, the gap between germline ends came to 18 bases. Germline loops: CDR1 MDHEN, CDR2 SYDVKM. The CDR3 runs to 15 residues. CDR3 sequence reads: CASSLGGRGYGEAFF. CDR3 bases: TGTGCCAGCAGTTTGGGGGGGAGGGGCTACGGTGAAGCTTTCTTT.

This CDR3 reads CASSLAGGNTIYF. CDR3 bases: TGCGCCAGCAGCTTGGCCGGGGGAAACACCATATATTTT. V gene TRBV5-1 combines with J gene TRBJ1-3; D is uncertain. Germline CDR1 is SGHRS and CDR2 is YFSETQ. The CDR3 is 13 amino acids. Trimming pared 0 bases from V and 4 bases from J, leaving 5 bases between.

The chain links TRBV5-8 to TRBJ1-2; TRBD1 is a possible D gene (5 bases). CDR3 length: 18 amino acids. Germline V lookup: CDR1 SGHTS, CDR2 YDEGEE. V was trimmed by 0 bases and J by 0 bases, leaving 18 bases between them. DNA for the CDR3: TGTGCCAGCAGCTTGGATTTAGGGTCAGGGACTTCTAACTATGGCTACACCTTC. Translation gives CASSLDLGSGTSNYGYTF.

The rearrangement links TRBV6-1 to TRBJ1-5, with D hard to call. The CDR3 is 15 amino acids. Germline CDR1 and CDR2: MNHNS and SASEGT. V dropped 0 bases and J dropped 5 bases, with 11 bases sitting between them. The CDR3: CASSEARGWDQPQHF. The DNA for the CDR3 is TGTGCCAGCAGTGAAGCGAGAGGGTGGGATCAGCCCCAGCATTTT.

The CDR3, as DNA: TGTGCCAGCAGCACGAAGCAACTATTTGCGAACACCGGGGAGCTGTTTTTT. Residues: CASSTKQLFANTGELFF. This rearrangement joins TRBV7-9 to TRBJ2-2; D not certain. The CDR3 has 17 residues. Germline CDR1 is SEHNR and CDR2 is FQNEAQ (reference sequence). V was cut by 5 bases and J by 0 bases, with 16 bases left in between.

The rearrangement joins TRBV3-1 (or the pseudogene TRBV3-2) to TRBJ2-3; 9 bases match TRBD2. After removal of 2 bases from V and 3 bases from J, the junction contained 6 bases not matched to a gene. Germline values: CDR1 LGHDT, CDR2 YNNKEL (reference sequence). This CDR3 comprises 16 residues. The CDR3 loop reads CASSQRSSGRTDTQYF. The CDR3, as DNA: TGTGCCAGCAGCCAAAGGTCGAGCGGGAGGACAGATACGCAGTATTTT.

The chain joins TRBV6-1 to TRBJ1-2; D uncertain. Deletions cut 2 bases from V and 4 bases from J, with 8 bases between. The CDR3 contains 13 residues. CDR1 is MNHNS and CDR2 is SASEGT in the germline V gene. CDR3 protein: CASSENQLYGYTF. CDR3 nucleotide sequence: TGTGCCAGCAGTGAAAACCAACTCTATGGCTACACCTTC.

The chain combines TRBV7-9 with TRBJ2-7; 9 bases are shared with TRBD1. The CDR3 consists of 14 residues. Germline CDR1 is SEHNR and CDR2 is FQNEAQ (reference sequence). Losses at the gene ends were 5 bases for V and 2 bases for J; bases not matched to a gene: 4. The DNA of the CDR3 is TGTGCCAGCAGCGCGGGACAGGGACCCTACGAGCAGTACTTC. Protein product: CASSAGQGPYEQYF.

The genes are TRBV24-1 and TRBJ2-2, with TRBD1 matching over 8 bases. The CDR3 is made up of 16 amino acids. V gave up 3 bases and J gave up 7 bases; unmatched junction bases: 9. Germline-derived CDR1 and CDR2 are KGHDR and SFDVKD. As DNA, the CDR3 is TGTGCCACCAGTGATCCCCGGACAGGGCGGAACGGGGAGCTGTTTTTT. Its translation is CATSDPRTGRNGELFF.

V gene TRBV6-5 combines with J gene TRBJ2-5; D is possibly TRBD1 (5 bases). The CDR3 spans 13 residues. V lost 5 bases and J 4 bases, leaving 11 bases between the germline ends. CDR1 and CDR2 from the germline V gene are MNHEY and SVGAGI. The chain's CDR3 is CASSRQGRETQYF. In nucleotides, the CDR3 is TGTGCCAGCAGTCGTCAGGGAAGAGAGACCCAGTACTTC.